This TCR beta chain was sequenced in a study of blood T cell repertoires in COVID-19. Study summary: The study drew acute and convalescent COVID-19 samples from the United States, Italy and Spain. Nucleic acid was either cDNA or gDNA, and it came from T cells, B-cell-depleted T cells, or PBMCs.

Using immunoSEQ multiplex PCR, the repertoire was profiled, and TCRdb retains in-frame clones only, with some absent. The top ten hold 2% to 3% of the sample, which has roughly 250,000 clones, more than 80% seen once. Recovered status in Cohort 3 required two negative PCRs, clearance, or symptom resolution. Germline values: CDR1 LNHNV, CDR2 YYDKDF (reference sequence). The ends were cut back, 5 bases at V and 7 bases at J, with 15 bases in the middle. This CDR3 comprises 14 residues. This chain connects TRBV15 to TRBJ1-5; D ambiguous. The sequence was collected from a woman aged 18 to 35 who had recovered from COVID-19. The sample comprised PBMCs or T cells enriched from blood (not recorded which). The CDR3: CATSPEIAGQPQHF. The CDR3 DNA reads TGTGCCACCAGCCCAGAGATAGCGGGCCAGCCCCAGCATTTT.